This paragraph covers one TCR beta chain sequence. The CDR3 sequence is 14 residues long. Trimming took off 1 base at V and 3 bases at J, with 8 bases between the two ends. The germline V gene has CDR1 LNHDA and CDR2 SQIVND (reference sequence). How the authors handled the data: From reference gene primer amplification, estimates of nucleated cell counts were derived. Generated by immunoSEQ multiplex PCR, the TCRdb table keeps only in-frame clones and is missing some. The D gene and trimming were derived from the DNA, and the V and J assignments and clone size from that table. The repertoire holds tens of thousands of clones, around 91% seen once, with roughly 15% in the top ten. These data come from a study of blood T cell repertoires in COVID-19. Whole-study context: From the United States, Italy and Spain came samples of acute and convalescent COVID-19. T cells, B-cell-depleted T cells, or PBMCs provided the cDNA or gDNA that served as material.

The rearrangement links TRBV19 to TRBJ2-3; tentative D call: TRBD2 (6 bases). This clonotype was sampled from a man older than 75 with acute or convalescent COVID-19. Material: peripheral blood. The DNA of the CDR3 is TGTGCCAGTAGTATAGGGGGGGAAACAGATACGCAGTATTTT. Protein: CASSIGGETDTQYF. The full variable domain, in which reference TRBV19 and TRBJ2-3 provide the parts outside the CDR3, is DGGITQSPKYLFRKEGQNVTLSCEQNLNHDAMYWYRQDPGQGLRLIYYSQIVNDFQKGDIAEGYSVSREKKESFPLTVTSAQKNPTAFYLCASSIGGETDTQYFGPGTRLTVL.